The entry below gives a single TCR beta chain sequence along with its context. Under the authors' procedure: Nucleated cell counts were estimated from reference gene primer amplification. The method was immunoSEQ multiplex PCR; TCRdb's version includes in-frame clones alone and lacks a portion of them. From that table come the V and J calls and clone size; the DNA was used to work out D and trimming. In the table there are approximately 140,000 clones, roughly 84% of which are singletons. This record comes from a study of blood T cell repertoires in COVID-19. The germline V gene encodes CDR1 KGHSH and CDR2 LQKENI. CDR3 size: 15 residues. V was pared by 2 bases and J by 6 bases, with 14 bases between.

The genes are TRBV18 and TRBJ1-3; the D is unclear. The receptor's source is a woman aged 60-70 years with acute or convalescent COVID-19. The sequenced sample was peripheral blood. CDR3 residues: CASSPIRGEENTIYF. DNA of the CDR3: TGTGCCAGCTCACCAATCCGTGGAGAAGAAAACACCATATATTTT.